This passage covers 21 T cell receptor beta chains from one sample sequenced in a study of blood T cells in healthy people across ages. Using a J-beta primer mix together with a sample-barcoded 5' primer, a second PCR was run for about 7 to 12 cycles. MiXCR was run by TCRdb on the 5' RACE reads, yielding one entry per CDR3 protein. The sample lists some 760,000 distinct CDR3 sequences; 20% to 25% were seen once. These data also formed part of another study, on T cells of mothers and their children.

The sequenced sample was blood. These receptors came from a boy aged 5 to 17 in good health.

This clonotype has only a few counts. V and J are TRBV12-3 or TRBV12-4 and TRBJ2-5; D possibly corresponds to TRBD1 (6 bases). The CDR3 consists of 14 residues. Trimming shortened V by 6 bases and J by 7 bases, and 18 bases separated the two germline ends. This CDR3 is CASSPTGYSGTQYF. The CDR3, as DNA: TGTGCCAGCAGCCCGACAGGCTACTCGGGGACCCAGTACTTC.

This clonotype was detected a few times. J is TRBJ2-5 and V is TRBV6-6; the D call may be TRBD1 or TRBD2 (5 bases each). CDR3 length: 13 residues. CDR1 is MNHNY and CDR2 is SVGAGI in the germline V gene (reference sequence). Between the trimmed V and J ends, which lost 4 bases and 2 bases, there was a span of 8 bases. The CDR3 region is CASSWDGQETQYF. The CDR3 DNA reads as TGTGCCAGCAGTTGGGACGGACAAGAGACCCAGTACTTC.

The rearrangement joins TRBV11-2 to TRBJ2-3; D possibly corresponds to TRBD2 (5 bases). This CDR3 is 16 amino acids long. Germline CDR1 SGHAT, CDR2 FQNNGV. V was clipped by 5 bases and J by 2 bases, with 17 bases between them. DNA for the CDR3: TGTGCCAGCAGCGCCCTTATAAGAGGGAACACAGATACGCAGTATTTT. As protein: CASSALIRGNTDTQYF.

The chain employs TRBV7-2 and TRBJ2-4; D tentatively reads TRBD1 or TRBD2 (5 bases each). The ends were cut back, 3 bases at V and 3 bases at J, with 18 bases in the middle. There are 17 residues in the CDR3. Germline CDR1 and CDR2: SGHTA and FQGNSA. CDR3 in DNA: TGTGCCAGCAGCTTGCCACTGGGGGATATGGACAAAAACATTCAGTACTTC. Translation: CASSLPLGDMDKNIQYF.

Here the CDR3 reads CASSHPGQGGRQGYTF. CDR3 nucleotide sequence: TGTGCCAGCAGCCACCCTGGACAGGGTGGAAGACAGGGCTACACCTTC. The rearrangement uses TRBV6-6 and TRBJ1-2; TRBD1 agrees at 8 bases. Germline lookup yields CDR1 MNHNY and CDR2 SVGAGI (reference sequence). J was trimmed by 8 bases and V by 6 bases; bases with no gene match: 17. This CDR3 region has 16 residues.

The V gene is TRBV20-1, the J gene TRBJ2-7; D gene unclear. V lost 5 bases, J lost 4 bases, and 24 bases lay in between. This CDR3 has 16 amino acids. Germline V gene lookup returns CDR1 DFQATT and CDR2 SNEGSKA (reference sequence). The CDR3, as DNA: TGCAGTGCTCGGCCCGGTAGGGCCGACTCAAGGTACGAGCAGTACTTC. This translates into CSARPGRADSRYEQYF.

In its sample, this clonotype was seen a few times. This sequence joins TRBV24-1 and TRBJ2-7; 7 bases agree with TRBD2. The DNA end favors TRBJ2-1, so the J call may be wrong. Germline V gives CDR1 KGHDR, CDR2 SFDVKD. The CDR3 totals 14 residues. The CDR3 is CATSGAGDRNEQFF. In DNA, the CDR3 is TGTGCCACCAGTGGGGCGGGGGATCGCAATGAGCAGTTCTTC.

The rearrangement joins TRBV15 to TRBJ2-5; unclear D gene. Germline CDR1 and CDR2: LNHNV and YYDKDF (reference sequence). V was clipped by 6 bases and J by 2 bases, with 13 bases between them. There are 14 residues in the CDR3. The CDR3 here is CATSRSILQETQYF. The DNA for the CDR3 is TGTGCCACCAGTCGTTCGATCCTACAAGAGACCCAGTACTTC.

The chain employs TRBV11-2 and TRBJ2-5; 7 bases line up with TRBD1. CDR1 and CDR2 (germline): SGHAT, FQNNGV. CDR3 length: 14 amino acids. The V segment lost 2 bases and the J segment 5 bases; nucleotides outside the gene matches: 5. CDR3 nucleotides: TGTGCCAGCAGCTTACAGGGGGTAGTGGAGACCCAGTACTTC. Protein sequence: CASSLQGVVETQYF.

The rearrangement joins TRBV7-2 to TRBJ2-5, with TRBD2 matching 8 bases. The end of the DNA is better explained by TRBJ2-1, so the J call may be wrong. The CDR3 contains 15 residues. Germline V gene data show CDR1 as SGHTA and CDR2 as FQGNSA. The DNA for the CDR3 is TGTGCCAGCAGCTTAGAAGCGGGGGTCTACAATGAGCAGTTCTTC. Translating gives CASSLEAGVYNEQFF.

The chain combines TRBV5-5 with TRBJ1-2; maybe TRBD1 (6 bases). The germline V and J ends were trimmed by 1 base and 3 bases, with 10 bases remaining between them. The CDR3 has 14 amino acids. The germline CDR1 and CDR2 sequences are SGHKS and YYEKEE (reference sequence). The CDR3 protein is CASSLFPGDYGYTF. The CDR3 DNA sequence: TGTGCCAGCAGCTTGTTCCCAGGGGACTATGGCTACACCTTC.

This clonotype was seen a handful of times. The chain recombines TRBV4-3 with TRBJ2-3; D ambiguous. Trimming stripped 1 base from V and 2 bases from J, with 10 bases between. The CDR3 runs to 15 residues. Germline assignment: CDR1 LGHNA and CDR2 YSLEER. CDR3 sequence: CASSQGFDVTDTQYF. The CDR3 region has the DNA TGCGCCAGCAGCCAAGGGTTCGATGTCACAGATACGCAGTATTTT.

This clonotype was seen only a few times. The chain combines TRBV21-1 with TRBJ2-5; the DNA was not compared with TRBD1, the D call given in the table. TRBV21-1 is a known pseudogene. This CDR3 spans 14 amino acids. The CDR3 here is CASSKAGGQETQYF. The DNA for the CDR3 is TGTGCCAGCAGCAAAGCAGGGGGACAAGAGACCCAGTACTTC.

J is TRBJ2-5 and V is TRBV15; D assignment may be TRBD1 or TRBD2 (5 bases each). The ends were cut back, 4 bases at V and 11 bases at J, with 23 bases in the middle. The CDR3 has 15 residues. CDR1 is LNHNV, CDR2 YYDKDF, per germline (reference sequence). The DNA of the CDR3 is TGTGCCACCAGCAAATCCGGGACGGTGGTCTACAAGCAGTACTTC. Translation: CATSKSGTVVYKQYF.

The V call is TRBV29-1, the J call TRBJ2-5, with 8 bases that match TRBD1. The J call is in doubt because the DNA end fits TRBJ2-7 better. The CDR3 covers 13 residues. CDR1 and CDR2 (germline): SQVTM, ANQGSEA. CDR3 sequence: CSVGTGLTYEQYF. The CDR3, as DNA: TGCAGCGTCGGGACAGGACTAACCTACGAGCAGTACTTC.

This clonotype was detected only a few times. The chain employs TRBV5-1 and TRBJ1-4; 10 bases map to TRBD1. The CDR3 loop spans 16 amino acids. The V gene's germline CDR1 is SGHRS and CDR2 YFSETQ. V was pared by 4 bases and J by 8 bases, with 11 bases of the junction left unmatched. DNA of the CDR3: TGCGCCAGCAGCCAACTTACCGGGACAGGGGAAGAAAAACTGTTTTTT. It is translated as CASSQLTGTGEEKLFF.

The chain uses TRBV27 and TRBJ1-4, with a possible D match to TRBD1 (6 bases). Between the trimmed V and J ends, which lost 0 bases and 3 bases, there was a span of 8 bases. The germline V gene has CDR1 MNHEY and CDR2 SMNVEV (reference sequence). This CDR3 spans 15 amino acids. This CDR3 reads CASSLSAGANEKLFF. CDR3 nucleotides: TGTGCCAGCAGTTTATCGGCAGGGGCTAATGAAAAACTGTTTTTT.

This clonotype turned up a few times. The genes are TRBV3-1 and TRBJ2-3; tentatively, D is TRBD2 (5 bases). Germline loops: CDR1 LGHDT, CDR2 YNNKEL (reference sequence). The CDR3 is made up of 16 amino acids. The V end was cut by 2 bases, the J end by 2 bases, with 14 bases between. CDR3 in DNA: TGTGCCAGCAGCCAAAGTGTGGACTCCAACACAGATACGCAGTATTTT. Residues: CASSQSVDSNTDTQYF.

CDR3 nucleotides: TGTGCCACGACCCAGGGCGGGAGTTCTGGTGAGCAGTTCTTC. Its translation: CATTQGGSSGEQFF. The V gene is TRBV10-3, the J gene TRBJ2-5, with 7 bases aligning to TRBD2. The closer fit of TRBJ2-1 to the DNA end suggests the J call may be wrong. Germline V gene data show CDR1 as ENHRY and CDR2 as SYGVKD. The CDR3 is 14 amino acids.

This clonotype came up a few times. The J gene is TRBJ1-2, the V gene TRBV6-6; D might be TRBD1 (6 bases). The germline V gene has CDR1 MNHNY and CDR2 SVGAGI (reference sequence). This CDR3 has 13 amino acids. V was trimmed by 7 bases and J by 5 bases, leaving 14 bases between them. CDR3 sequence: CASTRDNLYGYTF. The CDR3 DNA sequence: TGTGCCAGCACCAGGGACAACTTATATGGCTACACCTTC.

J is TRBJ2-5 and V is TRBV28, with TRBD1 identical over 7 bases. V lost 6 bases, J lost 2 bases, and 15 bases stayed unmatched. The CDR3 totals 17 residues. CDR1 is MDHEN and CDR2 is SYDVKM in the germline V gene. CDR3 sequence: CASSLRIGQEFQETQYF. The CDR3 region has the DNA TGTGCCAGCAGCCTCCGGATTGGACAGGAGTTTCAAGAGACCCAGTACTTC.